This entry lists 3 T cell receptor beta chains sequenced from one sample in a study of T cell responses to AZD1222 COVID-19 vaccine. Clones were sequenced by immunoSEQ multiplex PCR, and TCRdb holds only the in-frame ones, with some missing. The sample records approximately 180,000 clones, over 85% being singletons. Sequenced material: peripheral blood, taken 28 days after the second dose of the MenACWY control vaccine. Receptors originate from an adult who received the MenACWY meningococcal vaccine as a control.

The chain has TRBV19 and TRBJ2-3; tentatively, D is TRBD2 (6 bases). From germline, CDR1 is LNHDA and CDR2 SQIVND (reference sequence). There are 15 residues in the CDR3. The V end lost 4 bases, the J end lost 3 bases, and 14 bases lay between the germline ends. CDR3 sequence (DNA): TGTGCCAGTAGTAGGGGGGAACCCGGGACAGATACGCAGTATTTT. This codes for CASSRGEPGTDTQYF. Full variable domain (missing parts from reference TRBV19 and TRBJ2-3): DGGITQSPKYLFRKEGQNVTLSCEQNLNHDAMYWYRQDPGQGLRLIYYSQIVNDFQKGDIAEGYSVSREKKESFPLTVTSAQKNPTAFYLCASSRGEPGTDTQYFGPGTRLTVL.

The chain combines TRBV5-1 with TRBJ1-6, with 9 positions matching TRBD1. The J segment lost 7 bases and the V segment lost 2 bases, leaving 7 bases of the junction unmatched. CDR3 length: 16 amino acids. The germline gives CDR1 SGHRS, CDR2 YFSETQ. CDR3 in amino acids: CASSLGTQGANSPLHF. Written as DNA, the CDR3 is TGCGCCAGCAGCTTAGGGACACAGGGGGCAAATTCACCCCTCCACTTT.

This chain uses TRBV7-9 with TRBJ1-2; TRBD1 might be the D (5 bases). V was clipped by 0 bases and J by 4 bases, with 12 bases between them. The CDR3 has 15 amino acids. Germline lookup yields CDR1 SEHNR and CDR2 FQNEAQ (reference sequence). The CDR3 coding sequence is TGTGCCAGCAGCTTAGCGACGGGGGTGGGCTATGGCTACACCTTC. Translated: CASSLATGVGYGYTF.